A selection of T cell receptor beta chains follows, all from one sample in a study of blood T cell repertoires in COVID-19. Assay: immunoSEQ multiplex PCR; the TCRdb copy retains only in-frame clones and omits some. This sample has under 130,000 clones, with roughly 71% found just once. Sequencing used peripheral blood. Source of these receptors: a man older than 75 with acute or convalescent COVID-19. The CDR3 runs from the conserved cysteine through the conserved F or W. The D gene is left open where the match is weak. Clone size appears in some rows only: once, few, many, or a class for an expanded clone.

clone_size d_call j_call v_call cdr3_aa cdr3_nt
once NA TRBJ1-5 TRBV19 CASSITGWSDQPQHF TGTGCCAGTAGTATAACAGGGTGGTCCGATCAGCCCCAGCATTTT
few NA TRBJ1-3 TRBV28 CASSGRGIERTGNTIYF TGTGCCAGCAGTGGCCGGGGTATTGAGAGGACTGGAAACACCATATATTTT
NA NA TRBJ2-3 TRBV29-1 CSVIGVGGTDTQYF TGCAGCGTTATAGGGGTAGGGGGCACAGATACGCAGTATTTT
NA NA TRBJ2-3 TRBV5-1 CASSSFTDTQYF TGCGCCAGCAGCTCCTTTACAGATACGCAGTATTTT
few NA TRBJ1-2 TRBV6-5 CASSRLGGSYYGYTF TGTGCCAGCAGTCGACTCGGGGGGAGCTACTATGGCTACACCTTC
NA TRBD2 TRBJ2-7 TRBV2 CASSAFPGGFSYEQYF TGTGCCAGCAGCGCATTCCCGGGAGGCTTTTCCTACGAGCAGTACTTC
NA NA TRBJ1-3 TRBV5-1 CASSFGLSWDSGNTIYF TGCGCCAGCAGCTTCGGACTATCCTGGGACTCTGGAAACACCATATATTTT
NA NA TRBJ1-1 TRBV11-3 CASSLGPSGEAFF TGTGCCAGCAGCCTTGGCCCTTCAGGTGAAGCTTTCTTT
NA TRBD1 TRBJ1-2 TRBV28 CASRAGTGGEGYTF TGTGCCAGCAGAGCTGGAACAGGGGGCGAGGGCTACACCTTC
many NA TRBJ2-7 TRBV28 CASRGGDSLFSYEQYF TGTGCCAGCAGAGGGGGGGACTCCTTGTTTTCCTACGAGCAGTACTTC
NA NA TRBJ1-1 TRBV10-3 CAISVDSRMAFF TGTGCCATCAGTGTCGACAGCCGGATGGCTTTCTTT
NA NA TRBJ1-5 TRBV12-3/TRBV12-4 CASSQMAQPQHF TGTGCCAGCAGCCAAATGGCTCAGCCCCAGCATTTT
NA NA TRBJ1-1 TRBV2 CATTTTRGGTEAFF TGTGCCACGACAACCACCAGGGGTGGAACTGAAGCTTTCTTT
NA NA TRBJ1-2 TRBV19 CASTYPGLYGYTF TGTGCCAGTACCTACCCGGGTTTATATGGCTACACCTTC
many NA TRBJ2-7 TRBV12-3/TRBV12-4 CASSLGAQYEQYF TGTGCCAGCAGCTTGGGTGCACAGTACGAGCAGTACTTC
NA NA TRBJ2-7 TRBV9 CASSVTQATYEQYF TGTGCCAGCAGCGTCACCCAGGCGACCTACGAGCAGTACTTC
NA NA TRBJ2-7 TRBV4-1 CASSQEGGGSEQYF TGCGCCAGCAGCCAAGAAGGGGGGGGTTCCGAGCAGTACTTC
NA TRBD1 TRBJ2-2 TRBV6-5 CATKRQGDTGELFF TGTGCCACCAAAAGACAGGGAGACACCGGGGAGCTGTTTTTT